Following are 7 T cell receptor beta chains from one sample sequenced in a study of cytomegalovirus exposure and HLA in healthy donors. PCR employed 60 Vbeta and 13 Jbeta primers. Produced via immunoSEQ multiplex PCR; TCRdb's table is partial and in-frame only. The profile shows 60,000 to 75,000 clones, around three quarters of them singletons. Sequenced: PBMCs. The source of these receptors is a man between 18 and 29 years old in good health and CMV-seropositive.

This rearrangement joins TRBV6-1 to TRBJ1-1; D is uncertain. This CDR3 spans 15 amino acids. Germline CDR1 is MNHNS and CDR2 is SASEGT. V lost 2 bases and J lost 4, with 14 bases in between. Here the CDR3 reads CASSEKPGSVTEAFF. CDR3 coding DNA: TGTGCCAGCAGTGAAAAACCGGGGAGCGTCACTGAAGCTTTCTTT.

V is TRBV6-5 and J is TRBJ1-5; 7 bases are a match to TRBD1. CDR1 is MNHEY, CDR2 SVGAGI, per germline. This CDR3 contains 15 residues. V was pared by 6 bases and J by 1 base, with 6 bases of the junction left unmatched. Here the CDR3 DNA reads TGTGCCAGCAGAAGGACAGGAACCAGCAATCAGCCCCAGCATTTT. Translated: CASRRTGTSNQPQHF.

The CDR3 DNA is TGTGCCAGCTCCCTTAAAGGTTGGACAGGGTTTGAACACTACGAGCAGTACTTC. This sequence encodes CASSLKGWTGFEHYEQYF. The rearrangement links TRBV25-1 to TRBJ2-7, with TRBD1 matching 8 bases. CDR1 and CDR2 from the germline V gene are MGHDK and SYGVNS. This CDR3 spans 18 amino acids. V shed 8 bases and J 3 bases; nucleotides not matched to a gene: 21.

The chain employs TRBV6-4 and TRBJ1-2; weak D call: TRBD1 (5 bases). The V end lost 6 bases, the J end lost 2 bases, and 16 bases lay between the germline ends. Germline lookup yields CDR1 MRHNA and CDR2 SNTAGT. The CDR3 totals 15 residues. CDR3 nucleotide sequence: TGTGCCAGCAGCGAACAAGGGGCAGGGAACTATGGCTACACCTTC. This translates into CASSEQGAGNYGYTF.

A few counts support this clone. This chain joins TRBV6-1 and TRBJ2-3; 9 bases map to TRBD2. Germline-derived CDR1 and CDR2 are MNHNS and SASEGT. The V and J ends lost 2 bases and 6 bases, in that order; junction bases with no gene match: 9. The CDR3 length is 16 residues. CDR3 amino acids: CASSESAGGPTDTQYF. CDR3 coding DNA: TGTGCCAGCAGTGAATCCGCGGGAGGGCCAACCGATACGCAGTATTTT.

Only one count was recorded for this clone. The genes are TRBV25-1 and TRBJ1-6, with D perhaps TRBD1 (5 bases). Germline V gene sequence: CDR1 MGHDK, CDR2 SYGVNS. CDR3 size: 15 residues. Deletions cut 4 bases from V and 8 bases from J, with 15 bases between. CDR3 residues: CASSAPGGWDSPLHF. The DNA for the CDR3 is TGTGCCAGCAGTGCTCCCGGGGGGTGGGATTCACCCCTCCACTTT.

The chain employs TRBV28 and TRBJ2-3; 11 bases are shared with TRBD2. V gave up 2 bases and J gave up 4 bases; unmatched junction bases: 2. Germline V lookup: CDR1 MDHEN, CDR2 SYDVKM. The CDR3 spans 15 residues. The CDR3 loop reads CASSLGTSGSDTQYF. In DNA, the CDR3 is TGTGCCAGCAGTTTAGGGACTAGCGGTTCAGATACGCAGTATTTT. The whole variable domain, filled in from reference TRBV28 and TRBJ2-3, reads DVKVTQSSRYLVKRTGEKVFLECVQDMDHENMFWYRQDPGLGLRLIYFSYDVKMKEKGDIPEGYSVSREKKERFSLILESASTNQTSMYLCASSLGTSGSDTQYFGPGTRLTVL.